These T cell receptor beta chains were read from a single sample in a study of T cell responses to AZD1222 COVID-19 vaccine. TCRdb keeps only in-frame clones here, not all; method: immunoSEQ multiplex PCR. The sample has around 140,000 clones, just over 90% seen once. Here the sequenced sample was peripheral blood, taken 28 days after the second AZD1222 dose. All receptors come from an adult who received the AZD1222 COVID-19 vaccine. The CDR3 runs from the conserved cysteine through the conserved F or W. A D gene is named only where the DNA matches it firmly. Some rows have no size entry. The others give once, few or many, or a class for an expanded clone.

CDR3nt: TGTGCCAGCAGTTACCTGGACAGAAATTCACCCCTCCACTTT
CDR3aa: CASSYLDRNSPLHF
j_gene: TRBJ1-6
abundance: -
v_gene: TRBV6-5
d_gene: -

CDR3nt: TGCGCCAGCAGTCAAAACACGTACAGGCGACCCGCAACTAATGAAAAACTGTTTTTT
CDR3aa: CASSQNTYRRPATNEKLFF
j_gene: TRBJ1-4
abundance: -
v_gene: TRBV23-1
d_gene: -

CDR3nt: TGTGCCAGCAGCTTTGTACTAGGGAACACCGGGGAGCTGTTTTTT
CDR3aa: CASSFVLGNTGELFF
j_gene: TRBJ2-2
abundance: once
v_gene: TRBV11-2
d_gene: -

CDR3nt: TGCAGCCATTTAGGGACTGATAGCTCTGGGGCCAACGTCCTGACTTTC
CDR3aa: CSHLGTDSSGANVLTF
j_gene: TRBJ2-6
abundance: -
v_gene: TRBV29-1
d_gene: -

CDR3nt: TGTGCCAGCAGCTTACTCCAATTGGGAGATACGCAGTATTTT
CDR3aa: CASSLLQLGDTQYF
j_gene: TRBJ2-3
abundance: few
v_gene: TRBV11-2
d_gene: -

CDR3nt: TGTGCCAGCAGCCCCGGTCGTGCAGACCTGTATGGCTACACCTTC
CDR3aa: CASSPGRADLYGYTF
j_gene: TRBJ1-2
abundance: -
v_gene: TRBV3-1/TRBV3-2
d_gene: -

CDR3nt: TGTGCCAGCAGCGCTAGCGGGAGCACCTACAATGAGCAGTTCTTC
CDR3aa: CASSASGSTYNEQFF
j_gene: TRBJ2-1
abundance: once
v_gene: TRBV4-2
d_gene: TRBD2

CDR3nt: TGTGCCAGCAGTGCGCTCACCGCGACACAGGGTCTTTACGAGACAGATACGCAGTATTTT
CDR3aa: CASSALTATQGLYETDTQYF
j_gene: TRBJ2-3
abundance: few
v_gene: TRBV2
d_gene: -

CDR3nt: TGTGCCAGCAGCCACCCCACAGAAGGAAACACCATATATTTT
CDR3aa: CASSHPTEGNTIYF
j_gene: TRBJ1-3
abundance: few
v_gene: TRBV13
d_gene: -

CDR3nt: TGTGCCAGCAGCCCCGGAACTAGCGGGAGGACCTGGAGAACCGAGCAGTACTTC
CDR3aa: CASSPGTSGRTWRTEQYF
j_gene: TRBJ2-7
abundance: -
v_gene: TRBV14
d_gene: TRBD2

CDR3nt: TGTGCCAGCAGTCGAGGGGATAGCAATCAGCCCCAGCATTTT
CDR3aa: CASSRGDSNQPQHF
j_gene: TRBJ1-5
abundance: -
v_gene: TRBV4-2
d_gene: -

CDR3nt: TGTGCCAGCAGCTTACCCAGCGGGAGGGCCTCCAATGAGCAGTTCTTC
CDR3aa: CASSLPSGRASNEQFF
j_gene: TRBJ2-1
abundance: -
v_gene: TRBV7-6
d_gene: TRBD2